This TCR beta chain was identified during a study of T-cell reconstitution after alpha-beta-depleted transplantation in children. General study results and limits: Surviving recipient cells, namely T cells and thymic progenitors, were the source of high day-60 TCRbeta diversity in some patients.

For TCRbeta, the library was prepared with unique molecular identifiers. One entry per CDR3 protein, called by TCRdb with MiXCR from the PCR reads. Here the sample spans hundreds of thousands of distinct CDR3 sequences, 15% to 20% being singletons. Notes on this clonotype: Its antigen is not known.

V dropped 5 bases and J dropped 7 bases, with 18 bases sitting between them. The CDR3 length is 15 residues. Germline loops: CDR1 MDHEN, CDR2 SYDVKM. The J gene is TRBJ1-5, the V gene TRBV28; the D gene is possibly TRBD1 (5 bases). The specimen comprised PBMCs, mostly from graft donor cells, sampled 360 days after TCRalphabeta/CD19-depleted stem cell transplant. The sequence derives from a male patient aged 2 to 10 who had a stem cell transplant for acute lymphoblastic leukemia, so the T cells may come from the graft donor. The CDR3: CASSPSGFVWQPQHF. The CDR3 region has the DNA TGTGCCAGCAGTCCCTCAGGGTTTGTGTGGCAGCCCCAGCATTTT.